The 17 T cell receptor beta chains below all came from one sample that was sequenced in a study of CDR3 diversity in severe acne (dated by TCRdb to the late 2010s). Library creation used PCR. TCRdb names Illumina HiSeq 2000 as the instrument used. The public reads were run again by TCRdb, first through fastp at Q25 and then through MiXCR, and only productive beta chains were kept. All rows with the same CDR3 protein become a single entry with the most common DNA and genes. For this sample there are approximately 77,000 distinct CDR3 sequences; under 55% appear just once. Together, the top ten hold approximately 10% of the sample. Specimen: blood. Receptors were obtained from a male donor with severe acne vulgaris.

In its sample, this clonotype ranks as medium-sized (0.01 to 0.1%). This rearrangement joins TRBV6-4 to TRBJ2-1; TRBD2 aligns across 7 bases. Germline CDR1 is MRHNA and CDR2 is SNTAGT. V lost 4 bases and J lost 8; bases outside the gene matches: 8. This CDR3 region has 14 residues. The CDR3 coding sequence is TGTGCCAGCAGTGCATCCGGGACTACATATGAGCAGTTCTTC. Translation: CASSASGTTYEQFF.

The sample holds many counts of this clonotype. The rearrangement uses TRBV28 and TRBJ1-3, with 7 bases aligning to TRBD1. CDR3 size: 16 residues. Germline CDR1 and CDR2: MDHEN and SYDVKM. The J segment lost 2 bases and the V segment lost 3 bases, leaving 7 bases of the junction unmatched. The CDR3 nucleotides read TGTGCCAGCAGTTTCCGGACAGGCAGGACTGGAAACACCATATATTTT. It specifies CASSFRTGRTGNTIYF.

CDR3 coding DNA: TGTGCCAGCATTAATCACAAGTTGAACACTGAAGCTTTCTTT. Translation: CASINHKLNTEAFF. The J gene is TRBJ1-1, the V gene TRBV6-2 or TRBV6-3; unclear D gene. V lost 7 bases to trimming and J lost 0 bases, with 12 bases between them. The CDR3 loop spans 14 amino acids. Germline V gene sequence: CDR1 MNHEY, CDR2 SVGEGT.

This clonotype occurred many times. The genes are TRBV6-2 or TRBV6-3 and TRBJ2-7; D call uncertain. The germline gives CDR1 MNHEY, CDR2 SVGEGT. This CDR3 comprises 13 residues. Trimming removed 8 bases at V and 2 bases at J, with 13 bases between. The CDR3 sequence: CASSQDYAYEQYF. CDR3 bases: TGTGCCAGCTCCCAAGATTATGCCTACGAGCAGTACTTC.

As to this clonotype: One junction end disagrees with the germline gene, perhaps due to a read error. The V gene is TRBV9, the J gene TRBJ2-4; 9 bases line up with TRBD2. Germline CDR1 and CDR2: SGDLS and YYNGEE. The CDR3 covers 16 residues. The CDR3 DNA is TGTGCCAGCAGCGTAGGAGCGGGAGGATTTAAAAACCTTCAGTACTTC. The encoded protein is CASSVGAGGFKNLQYF.

This clonotype was detected a few times. A much larger clone sits a single nucleotide away, making a read error possible. The CDR3 does not end in the conserved phenylalanine or tryptophan, so this is likely a read error. This chain links TRBV20-1 with TRBJ2-3, with D maybe TRBD2 (5 bases). Trimming took 5 bases from V and 0 from J, leaving 9 bases between them. The CDR3 length is 13 residues. Germline V gene lookup returns CDR1 DFQATT and CDR2 SNEGSKA (reference sequence). The CDR3 nucleotides read TGCAGTGCTGGAGGTGCTAGCACAGATACGCAGTATTCT. As protein: CSAGGASTDTQYS.

About this clonotype itself: A much larger clonotype is one base distant, so this may be a read error. CDR3 sequence: CAISHRADDTEAFF. The DNA for the CDR3 is TGTGCCATCTCCCACAGGGCTGATGACACTGAAGCTTTCTTT. V gene TRBV10-3 combines with J gene TRBJ1-1, with a weak D call TRBD1 (6 bases). Germline V gene data show CDR1 as ENHRY and CDR2 as SYGVKD. The CDR3 is made up of 14 amino acids. Trimming left V 8 bases short and J 3 bases short, with 16 bases between.

Comment on this clonotype: A read error may explain this, as a much larger clone is one base away. This CDR3 fails to terminate in the conserved phenylalanine or tryptophan, so it likely reflects a read error. This chain links TRBV7-9 with TRBJ2-1, with D unclear. The germline CDR1 and CDR2 sequences are SEHNR and FQNEAQ (reference sequence). The V end lost 5 bases, the J end lost 7 bases, and 3 bases lay between the germline ends. The CDR3 is 10 amino acids. CDR3 residues: CASSMNEQFS. The CDR3 nucleotides are TGTGCCAGCAGCATGAATGAGCAGTTCTCC.

This clonotype was detected a few times. The J gene is TRBJ1-6, the V gene TRBV10-3, with D perhaps TRBD1 (5 bases). V shed 3 bases and J shed 0 bases, with 12 bases lying between them. CDR1 is ENHRY and CDR2 is SYGVKD in the germline V gene. The CDR3 totals 17 residues. CDR3 protein: CAISDGTASSYNSPLHF. CDR3 DNA sequence: TGTGCCATCAGTGATGGGACGGCGAGCTCCTATAATTCACCCCTCCACTTT.

There are many counts of this clonotype. V is TRBV2 and J is TRBJ2-5, with 9 bases identical to TRBD1. The CDR3 totals 14 residues. Germline CDR1 and CDR2: SNHLY and FYNNEI. The V segment lost 4 bases and the J segment 4 bases; nucleotides outside the gene matches: 4. The CDR3 is CASSVADRGETQYF. The CDR3 nucleotides read TGTGCCAGCAGTGTGGCGGACAGGGGAGAGACCCAGTACTTC.

This chain connects TRBV7-6 to TRBJ2-1; 15 nucleotides line up with TRBD2. The CDR3 consists of 16 residues. Germline CDR1 SGHVS, CDR2 FNYEAQ. With V trimmed by 5 bases and J by 6 bases, 5 bases remained unmatched. The CDR3 DNA is TGTGCCAGCAGCCGACGGACTAGCGGGAGGGCCAATGAGCAGTTCTTC. It yields the protein CASSRRTSGRANEQFF.

This chain links TRBV6-2 or TRBV6-3 with TRBJ1-2, with D perhaps TRBD1 (6 bases). Trimming removed 2 bases from V and 5 bases from J, with 21 bases in between. This CDR3 has 17 amino acids. From germline, CDR1 is MNHEY and CDR2 SVGEGT. This chain's CDR3 is CASSYLVSKTGLYGYTF. CDR3 DNA: TGTGCCAGCAGTTACCTCGTCTCAAAAACAGGGCTGTATGGCTACACCTTC.

This clonotype was seen a few times. This chain links TRBV15 with TRBJ1-2; no clear D gene. The germline V and J ends were trimmed by 0 bases and 2 bases, with 10 bases remaining between them. CDR1 is LNHNV and CDR2 is YYDKDF in the germline V gene (reference sequence). CDR3 size: 15 residues. The CDR3 reads CATSRDSGRNYGYTF. For the CDR3, the DNA is TGTGCCACCAGCAGAGATAGCGGCCGAAACTATGGCTACACCTTC.

V gene TRBV19 combines with J gene TRBJ1-2; TRBD1 matches at 10 bases. CDR3 length equals 15 residues. Trimming took 5 bases from V and 2 from J; bases not matched to a gene: 5. Germline CDR1 reads LNHDA; CDR2 reads SQIVND (reference sequence). CDR3 DNA: TGTGCCAGTAGTTCCGGGACAGGGGTGAACTATGGCTACACCTTC. Its protein is CASSSGTGVNYGYTF.

The genes are TRBV29-1 and TRBJ1-3, with D unclear. V was clipped by 6 bases and J by 3 bases, with 15 bases between them. This CDR3 spans 14 amino acids. CDR1 SQVTM and CDR2 ANQGSEA come from the germline V gene. CDR3 in amino acids: CSVLQVGHGNTIYF. In DNA, the CDR3 is TGCAGCGTCCTCCAGGTTGGGCATGGAAACACCATATATTTT.

The chain is built from TRBV14 and TRBJ2-1, with TRBD1 matching over 7 bases. CDR1 and CDR2 from the germline V gene are SGHDN and FVKESK. The CDR3 is made up of 14 amino acids. The DNA for the CDR3 is TGTGCTAGAGTGGGTGGACAGGACTACAATGAGCAGTTCTTC. Amino acids: CARVGGQDYNEQFF.

With respect to this clonotype: Being one base from a much bigger clone, this may be a read error. No conserved phenylalanine or tryptophan is present at the end of the CDR3, so a read error is the likely explanation. The J gene is TRBJ2-1, the V gene TRBV5-1; weak D call: TRBD1 (6 bases). CDR1 SGHRS and CDR2 YFSETQ come from the germline V gene. CDR3 length: 15 residues. CDR3 region: CASSVGGDPYNEQFL. The CDR3 DNA sequence: TGTGCCAGCAGCGTAGGGGGAGACCCCTACAATGAGCAGTTCTTA.